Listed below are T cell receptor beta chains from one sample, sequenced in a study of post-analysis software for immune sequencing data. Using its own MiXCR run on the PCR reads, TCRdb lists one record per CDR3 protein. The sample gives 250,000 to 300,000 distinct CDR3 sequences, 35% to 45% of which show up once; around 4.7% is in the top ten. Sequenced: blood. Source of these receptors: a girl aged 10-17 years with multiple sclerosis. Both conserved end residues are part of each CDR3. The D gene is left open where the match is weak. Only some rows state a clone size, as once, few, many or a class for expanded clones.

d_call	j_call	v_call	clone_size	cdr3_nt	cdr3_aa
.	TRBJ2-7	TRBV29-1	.	TGCAGCGTTGAAGATCAGGCGAGTTACGAGCAGTACTTC	CSVEDQASYEQYF
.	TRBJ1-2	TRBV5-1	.	TGCGCCAGCAGCGTCGCCATGGGGCGAGGCTATGGCTACACCTTC	CASSVAMGRGYGYTF
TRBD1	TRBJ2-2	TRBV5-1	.	TGCGCCAGCAGCTTGGGGGGACAGACGGCGAACACCGGGGAGCTGTTTTTT	CASSLGGQTANTGELFF
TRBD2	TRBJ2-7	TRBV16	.	TGTGCCAGCAGCCAATCCGAACTAGCGGGAGAGGAGTACGAGCAGTACTTC	CASSQSELAGEEYEQYF
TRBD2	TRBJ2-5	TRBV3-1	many	TGTGCCAGCAGCCCTCGACTTCCGGGACTAGCGGGAGCGGCAGAGACCCAGTACTTC	CASSPRLPGLAGAAETQYF
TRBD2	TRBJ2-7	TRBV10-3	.	TGTGCCATCAGTGACGGGACTAGCGGCTACGAGCAGTACTTC	CAISDGTSGYEQYF
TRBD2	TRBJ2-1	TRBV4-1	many	TGCGCCAGCAGCCAGTCGACGACTAGCGATCGTGAGCAGTTCTTC	CASSQSTTSDREQFF
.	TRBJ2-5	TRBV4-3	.	TGCGCCAGCAGCCAAGATAGGGGCCAGACCCAGTACTTC	CASSQDRGQTQYF
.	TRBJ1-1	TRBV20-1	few	TGCAGTGCTGGCTCGGGACACTTGAACACTGAAGCTTTCTTT	CSAGSGHLNTEAFF
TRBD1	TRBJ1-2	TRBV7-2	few	TGTGCCAGCAGCTGGGAAACAGGGGGAAGGAATGGCTACACCTTC	CASSWETGGRNGYTF
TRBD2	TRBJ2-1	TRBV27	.	TGTGCCAGCAGTTTGTTTAGCGGGGTGAGCTCCTACAATGAGCAGTTCTTC	CASSLFSGVSSYNEQFF
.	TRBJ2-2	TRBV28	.	TGTGCCAGCACCCAGACCCCGGCCACAGCAGTGAACACCGGGGAGCTGTTTTTT	CASTQTPATAVNTGELFF
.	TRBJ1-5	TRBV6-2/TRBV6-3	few	TGTGCCAGCAGAGGAGGGTTATATCAGCCCCAGCATTTT	CASRGGLYQPQHF
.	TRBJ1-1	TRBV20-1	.	TGCAGTGCAGGGGCCCTGATGAACACTGAAGCTTTCTTT	CSAGALMNTEAFF
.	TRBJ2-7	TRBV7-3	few	TGTGCCAGCAGCGCTCAAGGGGGGTCCTACGAGCAGTACTTC	CASSAQGGSYEQYF
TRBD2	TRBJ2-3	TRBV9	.	TGTGCCAGCAGCGTAAGCGAGACTAGCGGGAGTAGTGAGTATTTT	CASSVSETSGSSEYF
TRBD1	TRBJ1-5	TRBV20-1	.	TGCAGTGCTAGTCGGGGACAGGGGTCGTATAGCAATCAGCCCCAGCATTTT	CSASRGQGSYSNQPQHF
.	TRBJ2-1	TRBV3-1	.	TGTGCCAGCAGGCCTACTAAGCGGCACAATGAGCAGTTCTTC	CASRPTKRHNEQFF
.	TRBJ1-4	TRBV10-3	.	TGTGCCATCAGTGGATCGAGGAGAGGGGAAAAACTGTTTTTT	CAISGSRRGEKLFF
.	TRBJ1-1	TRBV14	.	TGTGCCAGCAGCCACAAAGGGAACACTGAAGCTTTCTTT	CASSHKGNTEAFF
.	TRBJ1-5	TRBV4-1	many	TGCGCCAGCAGTCCTACCGTGGATCAGCCCCAGCATTTT	CASSPTVDQPQHF
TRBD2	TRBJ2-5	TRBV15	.	TGTGCCACCAGCACCCAGACTAGCATGGAGGAGACCCAGTACTTC	CATSTQTSMEETQYF
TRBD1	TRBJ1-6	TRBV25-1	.	TGTGCCAGCAGTGAATATGCAGGGGGCGCGTCAGGTTCACCCCTCCACTTT	CASSEYAGGASGSPLHF
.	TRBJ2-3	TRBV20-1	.	TGCAGTGCTAGTTCTACCCCCTCCCAGGGTGATACAGATACGCAGTATTTT	CSASSTPSQGDTDTQYF
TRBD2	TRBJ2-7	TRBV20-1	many	TGCAGTGCGGGGAGCGGGGGCTACGAGCAGTACTTC	CSAGSGGYEQYF
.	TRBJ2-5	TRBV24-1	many	TGTGCCACCAGTGGGGCAGGGCAAGAGACCCAGTACTTC	CATSGAGQETQYF
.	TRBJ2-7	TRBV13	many	TGTGCCAGCAGGGGAAGTACCTACGAGCAGTACTTC	CASRGSTYEQYF
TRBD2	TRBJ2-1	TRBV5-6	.	TGTGCCAGCAGCTGGGGAGCGGGGGCCTCCTCCTACAATGAGCAGTTCTTC	CASSWGAGASSYNEQFF
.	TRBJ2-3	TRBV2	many	TGTGCCACCTCTTATATCGATACGCAGTATTTT	CATSYIDTQYF
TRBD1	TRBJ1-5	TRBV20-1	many	TGCAGTGCTCCGACCGACCACAGGGGTCAGCCCCAGCATTTT	CSAPTDHRGQPQHF
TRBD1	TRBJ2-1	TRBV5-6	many	TGTGCCAGCGACACAGGGGGCGTGAGGAATGAGCAGTTCTTC	CASDTGGVRNEQFF
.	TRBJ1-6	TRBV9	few	TGTGCCTGCAGCGCAACAGGGAATGGGTCACCCCTCCACTTT	CACSATGNGSPLHF
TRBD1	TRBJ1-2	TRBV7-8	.	TGTGCCAGCAGCTTAGCGGTGGTCGGGACAGGCGGGACCTATGGCTACACCTTC	CASSLAVVGTGGTYGYTF
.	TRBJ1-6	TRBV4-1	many	TGCGCCAGCAGCCAAGATCTACAACCAAATTCACCCCTCCACTTT	CASSQDLQPNSPLHF
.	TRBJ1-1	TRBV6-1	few	TGTGCCAGCAGTACCCGTGGGGCTGAAGCTTTCTTT	CASSTRGAEAFF
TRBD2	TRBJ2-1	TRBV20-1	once	TGCAGTGCCAATCCGGGGACTAGCGGACACTACAATGAGCAGTTCTTC	CSANPGTSGHYNEQFF
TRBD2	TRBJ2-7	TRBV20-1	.	TGCAGTGCTGGAGCGCGGGAGGGGGGCTACGAGCAGTACTTC	CSAGAREGGYEQYF
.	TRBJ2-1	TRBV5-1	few	TGCGCCAGCAGCTTGGCCACCAGAGTCCCCTACAATGAGCAGTTCTTC	CASSLATRVPYNEQFF
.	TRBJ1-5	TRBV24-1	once	TGTGCCACCAGTGATTCGTGGACGCGCAATCAGCCCCGGCATTTT	CATSDSWTRNQPRHF
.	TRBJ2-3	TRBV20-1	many	TGCAGTGCTAGCGAGGTGGGGGCGCACCACACAGATACGCAGTATTTT	CSASEVGAHHTDTQYF
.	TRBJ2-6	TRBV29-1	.	TGCAGCGTTGAAGGGCAAACTGGGGCCAACGTCCTGACTTTC	CSVEGQTGANVLTF
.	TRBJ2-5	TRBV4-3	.	TGCGCCAGCAGCCAAGAGGAGGAAGAGACCCAGTACTTC	CASSQEEEETQYF